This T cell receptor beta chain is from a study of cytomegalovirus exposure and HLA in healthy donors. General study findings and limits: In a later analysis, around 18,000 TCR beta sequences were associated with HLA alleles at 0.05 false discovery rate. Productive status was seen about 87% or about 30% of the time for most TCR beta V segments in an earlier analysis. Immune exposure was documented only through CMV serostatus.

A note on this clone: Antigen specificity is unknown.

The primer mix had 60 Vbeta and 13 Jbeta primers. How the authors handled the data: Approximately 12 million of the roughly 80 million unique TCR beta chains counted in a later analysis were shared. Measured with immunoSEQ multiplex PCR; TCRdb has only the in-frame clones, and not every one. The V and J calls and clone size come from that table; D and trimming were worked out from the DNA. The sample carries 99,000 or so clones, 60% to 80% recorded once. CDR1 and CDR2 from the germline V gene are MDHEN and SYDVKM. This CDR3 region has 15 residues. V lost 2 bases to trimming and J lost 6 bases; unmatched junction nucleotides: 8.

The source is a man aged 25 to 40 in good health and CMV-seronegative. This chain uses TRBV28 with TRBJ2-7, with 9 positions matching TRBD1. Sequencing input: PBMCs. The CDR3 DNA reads TGTGCCAGCAGTTTAACCGGGACAGGGCCACCCGAGCAGTACTTC. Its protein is CASSLTGTGPPEQYF.